Reported below is one TCR beta chain. Its antigen is undetermined. Additional DNA sequences in this sample encode the identical CDR3. These data come from a study of Ad26.COV2.S vaccination and SARS-CoV-2 variants. Background on the study: Donor participated within the Ad26.COV2.S arm of the COV1001 trial. Participants got Ad26.COV2.S intramuscularly, once or twice 56 days apart.

Study results and caveats: It is possible that the TCR breadth and depth analyses underestimated the total T cell responses.

The assay was immunoSEQ multiplex PCR, and TCRdb's table has in-frame clones only and misses some. The sample carries 500,000 or so clones, around 85% recorded once. Described treatment: some 19 received Ad26.COV2.S at low or high dose, single or two shots; roughly five received placebo; per-sample allocation not given. All samples were drawn on day 63, counting from the first vaccine or placebo injection. Wuhan-strain spike was delivered by a replication-incompetent Ad26 vector. Trimming cost V 1 base and J 1 base, with 4 bases left between them. This CDR3 has 13 amino acids. Per the germline V gene, CDR1 is SGHDN and CDR2 is FVKESK.

V is TRBV14 and J is TRBJ1-1; the D is unclear. The starting material was peripheral blood, obtained in a trial of Ad26.COV2.S vaccine versus placebo. The TCR comes from a person aged 18-65 years who received the Ad26.COV2.S COVID-19 vaccine or a placebo. CDR3 loop: CASSQGPNTEAFF. The CDR3 region has the DNA TGTGCCAGCAGCCAAGGTCCGAACACTGAAGCTTTCTTT.